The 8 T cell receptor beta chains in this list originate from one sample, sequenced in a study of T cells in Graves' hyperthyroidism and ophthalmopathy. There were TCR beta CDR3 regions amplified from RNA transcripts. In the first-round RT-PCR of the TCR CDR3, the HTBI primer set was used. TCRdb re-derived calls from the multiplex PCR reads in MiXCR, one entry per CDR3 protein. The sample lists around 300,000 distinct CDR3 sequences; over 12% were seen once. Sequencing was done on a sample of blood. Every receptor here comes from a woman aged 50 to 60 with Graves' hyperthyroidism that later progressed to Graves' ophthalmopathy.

The CDR3 reads CSATGLAGYEQYF. CDR3 in DNA: TGCAGTGCAACGGGACTAGCGGGATATGAGCAGTACTTC. The gene calls are TRBV20-1 and TRBJ2-7; 13 bases align to TRBD2. This CDR3 is built from 13 residues. Germline-derived CDR1 and CDR2 are DFQATT and SNEGSKA (reference sequence). J gave up 7 bases and V 6 bases, and 6 bases lay outside the gene matches.

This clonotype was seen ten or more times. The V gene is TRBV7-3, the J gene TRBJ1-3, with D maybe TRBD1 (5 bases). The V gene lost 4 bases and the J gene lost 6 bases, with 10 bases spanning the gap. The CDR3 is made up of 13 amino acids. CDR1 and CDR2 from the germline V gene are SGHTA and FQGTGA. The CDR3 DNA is TGTGCCAGCAGCTCGGACATCACAAACACCATATATTTT. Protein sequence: CASSSDITNTIYF.

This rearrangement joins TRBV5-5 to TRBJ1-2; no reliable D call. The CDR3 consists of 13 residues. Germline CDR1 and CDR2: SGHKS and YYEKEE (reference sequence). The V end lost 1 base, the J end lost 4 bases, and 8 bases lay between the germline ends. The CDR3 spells CASSLTPSYGYTF. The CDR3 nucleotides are TGTGCCAGCAGCTTGACACCCAGCTATGGCTACACCTTC.

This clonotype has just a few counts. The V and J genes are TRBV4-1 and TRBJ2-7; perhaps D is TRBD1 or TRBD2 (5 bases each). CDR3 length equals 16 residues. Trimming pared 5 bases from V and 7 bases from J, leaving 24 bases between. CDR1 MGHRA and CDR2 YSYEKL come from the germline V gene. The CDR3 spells CASSLWVDSGPREQYF. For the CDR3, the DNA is TGCGCCAGCAGCTTATGGGTGGATTCGGGGCCTCGGGAGCAGTACTTC.

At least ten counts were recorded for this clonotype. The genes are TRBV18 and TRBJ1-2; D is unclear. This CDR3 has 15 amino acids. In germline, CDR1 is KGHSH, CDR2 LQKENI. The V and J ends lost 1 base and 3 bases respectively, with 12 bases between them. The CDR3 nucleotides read TGTGCCAGCTCACCACTGACTTTGTCGCACTATGGCTACACCTTC. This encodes CASSPLTLSHYGYTF.

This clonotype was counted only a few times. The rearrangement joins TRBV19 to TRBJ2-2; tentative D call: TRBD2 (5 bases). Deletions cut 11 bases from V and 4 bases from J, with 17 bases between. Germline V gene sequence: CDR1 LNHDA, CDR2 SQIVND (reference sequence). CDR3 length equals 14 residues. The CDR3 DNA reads TGTGCCCTACGAGAGGGCCGGGGCACCGGGGAGCTGTTTTTT. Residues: CALREGRGTGELFF.

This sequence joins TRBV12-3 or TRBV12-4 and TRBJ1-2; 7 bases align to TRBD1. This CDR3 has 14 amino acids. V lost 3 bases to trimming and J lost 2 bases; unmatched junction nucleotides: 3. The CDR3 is CASSLTGTNYGYTF. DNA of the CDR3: TGTGCCAGCAGTTTGACAGGGACCAACTATGGCTACACCTTC.

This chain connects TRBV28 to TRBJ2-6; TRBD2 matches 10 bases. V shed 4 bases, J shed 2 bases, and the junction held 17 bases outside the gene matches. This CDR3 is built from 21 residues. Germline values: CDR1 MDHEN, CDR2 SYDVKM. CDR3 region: CASSSHHRTSGDRTGANVLTF. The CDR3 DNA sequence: TGTGCCAGCAGTTCCCATCATAGGACTAGCGGAGATCGAACTGGGGCCAACGTCCTGACTTTC. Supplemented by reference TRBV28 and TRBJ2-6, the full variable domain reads DVKVTQSSRYLVKRTGEKVFLECVQDMDHENMFWYRQDPGLGLRLIYFSYDVKMKEKGDIPEGYSVSREKKERFSLILESASTNQTSMYLCASSSHHRTSGDRTGANVLTFGAGSRLTVL.